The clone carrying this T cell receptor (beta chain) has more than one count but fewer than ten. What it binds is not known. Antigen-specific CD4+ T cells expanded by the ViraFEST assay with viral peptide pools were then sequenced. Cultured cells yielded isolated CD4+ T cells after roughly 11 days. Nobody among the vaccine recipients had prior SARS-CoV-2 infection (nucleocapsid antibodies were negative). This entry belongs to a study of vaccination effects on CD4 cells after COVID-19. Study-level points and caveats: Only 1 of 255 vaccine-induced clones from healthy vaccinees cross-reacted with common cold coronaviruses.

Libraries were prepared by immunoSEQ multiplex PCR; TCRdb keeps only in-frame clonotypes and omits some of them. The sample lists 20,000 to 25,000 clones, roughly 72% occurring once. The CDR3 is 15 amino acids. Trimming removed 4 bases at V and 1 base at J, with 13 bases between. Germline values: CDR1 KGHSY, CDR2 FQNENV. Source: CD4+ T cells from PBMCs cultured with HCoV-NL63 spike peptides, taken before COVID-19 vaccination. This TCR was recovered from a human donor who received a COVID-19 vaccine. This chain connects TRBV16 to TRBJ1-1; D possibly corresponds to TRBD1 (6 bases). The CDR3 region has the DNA TGTGCCAGCAGCCGTCGCGGGGGCGGGAACACTGAAGCTTTCTTT. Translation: CASSRRGGGNTEAFF.